This T cell receptor beta chain is drawn from a study of blood T cells in healthy people across ages (dated by TCRdb to 2014 to 2015). Concerning the study at large: In model experiments, template switching captured about one uniquely barcoded TCR beta cDNA molecule for every two T cells. Age-related changes in TCR beta repertoire diversity were measured in the study by deep sequencing normalized with unique cDNA molecular identifiers. The donors were split into four age groups: young (average about 16 years), middle-aged (nearly 40), aged (62) and long-lived (under 90). Donors of different ages were randomly distributed across sequencing lanes to avoid experimental bias. For two donors (one aged 18 to 30 and one aged 80 or older), the study analyzed two additional independent replicas of 1 million unique cDNA reads from the same blood draw.

The CDR3 goes from the cysteine to the phenylalanine over 17 residues. Only CDR3 DNA is held: 51 bases, read in frame from base 1. Clipping removes 8 bases from V and 9 bases from J, with 22 as the unmatched junction base count. For CDR1 and CDR2, the germline V gene (reference sequence) lists DFQATT and SNEGSKA. Summary of the overall study and its limitations: Bulk unsorted PBMC profiling prevented conclusive comparison of naive and antigen-experienced compartments. A strong correlation was found between observed TCR beta diversity and the percentage of naive T cells measured by flow cytometry. Because donor CMV infection status was unknown, age-related changes in expanded clonotypes were potentially confounded. The long-lived group showed more naive CD4+ T cells, fewer expanded clones and increased TCR diversity than the aged group, suggesting age selection. Estimates of total diversity from one million sequenced T cells were regarded as lower bounds and underestimates. Observed TCR beta diversity per million T cells fell roughly linearly with age, and a significant reduction was already apparent by age roughly 40.

Systemically healthy Caucasian individuals from Russia, around 38 in total and aged roughly 6 to 100 years, were included as donors. Around 9.7 milliliters of peripheral blood were collected from each donor into EDTA-treated Vacutainer tubes. Ficoll-Paque density-gradient centrifugation was used to isolate PBMCs, with at least 7 million per sample. Trizol reagent was used to extract total RNA from the PBMCs, yielding at least 6 micrograms per sample. For every donor, an aliquot of PBMCs went through flow cytometry to measure the percentages of naive CD45RAhigh/CD27high T cells. Preparation of the library involved 5' RACE. TCRdb records Illumina HiSeq 2500 as the sequencer. A second about 7 to 11 cycle PCR used a sample-barcoded 5' primer and a J-beta primer mix. Each TCR beta cDNA molecule received a unique molecular identifier from a template-switch 5' adaptor carrying 12 random nucleotides. At least 2.5 million CDR3-containing paired-end reads were obtained from each sample. First-strand cDNA synthesis was performed from all RNA using the Mint cDNA synthesis kit, with priming by a TRBC-specific oligonucleotide. Following uracil-DNA glycosylase treatment, all cDNA underwent a first 18-cycle PCR with the universal primers M1SS and BC2_uni_R. The study's processing was this. For normalization, 1 million high-quality reads were randomly selected from each sample, with every read carrying a distinct molecular identifier. Reads with shared molecular identifiers were discarded instead of being binned into consensus sequences. MiTCR, run with a Q25 quality threshold and the strictest error-elimination algorithm, handled CDR3 identification, clonotype clustering and error correction. Lower-bound total TCR beta diversity was estimated with a nonparametric unseen species model using Euler transformation. TCRdb reworked the public reads: Q25 trimming with fastp, MiXCR clone assembly, productive beta chains retained. One record per CDR3 amino acid sequence lists the most common genes and DNA. TCRdb, rather than the study authors, made the V and J calls. In all, the sample holds around 1,700,000 distinct CDR3 sequences, and roughly 27% of those were seen once. The ten largest clonotypes hold 7.7% of the sample.

This clonotype has just a few counts. The antigen it recognizes is unknown. Within one base of it there is no much larger clone, and no base qualities were kept. Sequenced: blood. The V gene is TRBV20-1 and the J gene is TRBJ2-1, with 10 bases aligning to TRBD2. This TCR derives from a woman in her twenties or thirties in good health. The sequenced DNA: TGCAGTCTCGATCGTGCTAGCGGGAGAACCACCGCCGCTGAGCAGTTCTTC. Its translation is CSLDRASGRTTAAEQFF.